This entry features one TCR beta chain sequence. A sample-barcoded 5' primer and a J-beta primer mix were used in a second PCR of about 7 to 11 cycles. Each CDR3 protein gets one entry after TCRdb re-called the 5' RACE reads with MiXCR. The table lists 900,000 to 950,000 distinct CDR3 sequences, just under 30% of them singletons. In germline, CDR1 is MDHEN, CDR2 SYDVKM. J gave up 7 bases and V 5 bases, and 8 bases lay outside the gene matches. The CDR3 has 14 amino acids. The data originate from a study of blood T cells in healthy people across ages. The authors drew around 11 milliliters of peripheral blood from each donor. These sequences were also reported in another study, on T cells of mothers and their children. That source reports: cDNA was made from all extracted RNA, about 1.5 ug per 15 ul.

The sequence came from a woman aged 40-49 years in good health. The genes are TRBV28 and TRBJ2-7; TRBD1 matches at 10 bases. Sequenced material: blood. The CDR3 protein is CASSDRDRGWEQYF. The CDR3 DNA sequence: TGTGCCAGCAGTGACCGGGACAGGGGCTGGGAGCAGTACTTC.